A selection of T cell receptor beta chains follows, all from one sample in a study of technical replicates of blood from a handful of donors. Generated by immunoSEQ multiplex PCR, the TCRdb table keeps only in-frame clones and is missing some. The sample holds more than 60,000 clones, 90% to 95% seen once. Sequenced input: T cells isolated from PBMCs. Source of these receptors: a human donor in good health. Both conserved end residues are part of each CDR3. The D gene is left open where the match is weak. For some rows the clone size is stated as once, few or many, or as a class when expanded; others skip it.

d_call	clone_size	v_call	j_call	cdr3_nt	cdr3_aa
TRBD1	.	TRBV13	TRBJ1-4	TGTGCCAGCAGCACCTGGGACAGCTTTAATGAAAAACTGTTTTTT	CASSTWDSFNEKLFF
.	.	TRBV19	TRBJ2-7	TGTGCCAGTAGATACAGGGAGGGCTACGAGCAGTACTTC	CASRYREGYEQYF
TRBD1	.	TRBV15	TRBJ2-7	TGTGCCACCAGCTTCCGGGACAGGGGTCCCTACGAGCAGTACTTC	CATSFRDRGPYEQYF
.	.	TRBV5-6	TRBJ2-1	TGTGCCAGCAGCTTGGAAAGCGGCTCCTACAATGAGCAGTTCTTC	CASSLESGSYNEQFF
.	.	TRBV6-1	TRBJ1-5	TGTGCCAGCAGTGTAAATTTGATGACAGGAAGCAATCAGCCCCAGCATTTT	CASSVNLMTGSNQPQHF
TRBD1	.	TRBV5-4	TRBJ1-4	TGTGCCAGTAAACAGGGGGGTCCTAATGAAAAACTGTTTTTT	CASKQGGPNEKLFF
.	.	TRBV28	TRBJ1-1	TGTGCCAGCAGTTTAGGGTTAAGATGGGGGGTCTATAACACTGAAGCTTTCTTT	CASSLGLRWGVYNTEAFF
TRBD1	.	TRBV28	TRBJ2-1	TGTGCCAGCAGTCACCCGGGACAGGGAAATGAGCAGTTCTTC	CASSHPGQGNEQFF
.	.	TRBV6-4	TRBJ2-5	TGTGCCAGCAGTGCACGAGCGGAAGAGACCCAGTACTTC	CASSARAEETQYF
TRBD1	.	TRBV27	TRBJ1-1	TGTGCCAGCAGTCCGTACAGGGGATTGAAAAACACTGAAGCTTTCTTT	CASSPYRGLKNTEAFF
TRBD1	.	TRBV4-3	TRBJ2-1	TGCGCCAGCAGCCAAGTGACAGGGAACAATGAGCAGTTCTTC	CASSQVTGNNEQFF
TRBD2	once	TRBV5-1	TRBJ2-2	TGCGCCAGCAGCTTACAACTAGCGGGACTCACCGGGGAGCTGTTTTTT	CASSLQLAGLTGELFF
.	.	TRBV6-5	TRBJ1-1	TGTGCCAGCAACATGGGTACAGGGAAAGCTTTCTTT	CASNMGTGKAFF
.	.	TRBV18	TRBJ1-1	TGTGCCAGCTCACGGGTCTCTAGCACTGAAGCTTTCTTT	CASSRVSSTEAFF
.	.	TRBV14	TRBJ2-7	TGTGCCAGCAGCCAAGTCCTATTCTACGAGCAGTACTTC	CASSQVLFYEQYF
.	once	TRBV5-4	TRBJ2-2	TGTGCCAGCAGCTGGCAGGCAGGCACCGGGGAGCTGTTTTTT	CASSWQAGTGELFF
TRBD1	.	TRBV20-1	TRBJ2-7	TGCAGTGGAGGGGGCGACTACGAGCAGTACTTC	CSGGGDYEQYF
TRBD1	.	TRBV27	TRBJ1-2	TGTGCCAGCGGGGACAGGGCCTCCTATGGCTACACCTTC	CASGDRASYGYTF
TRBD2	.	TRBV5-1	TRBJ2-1	TGCGCCAGCAGAGCTAGCGGAGGCAATGAGCAGTTCTTC	CASRASGGNEQFF
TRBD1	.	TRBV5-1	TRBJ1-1	TGCGCCAGCAGCCAGGGACAGGAGAACACTGAAGCTTTCTTT	CASSQGQENTEAFF
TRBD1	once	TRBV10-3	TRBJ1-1	TGTGCCATCAGCTACCCTGACAGGGGCGATACTGAAGCTTTCTTT	CAISYPDRGDTEAFF
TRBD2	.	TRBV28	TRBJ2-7	TGTGCCAGCAGTTTGGGGGACTATACTTGGTACTTC	CASSLGDYTWYF
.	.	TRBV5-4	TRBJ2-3	TGTGCCAGCAGCTTGTTTGGTTCCTCGGGGGATACGCAGTATTTT	CASSLFGSSGDTQYF
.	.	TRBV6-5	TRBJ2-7	TGTGCCAGCAGCCGGTTATCAGGGGAACCCTACGAGCAGTACTTC	CASSRLSGEPYEQYF
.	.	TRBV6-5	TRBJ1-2	TGTGCCAGCAGTCCAGACAGTCGTGGCTACACCTTC	CASSPDSRGYTF
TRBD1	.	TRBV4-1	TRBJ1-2	TGCGCCAGCAGCCAAGGGGGGACAGTACGAGCTAACTATGGCTACACCTTC	CASSQGGTVRANYGYTF
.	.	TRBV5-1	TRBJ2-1	TGCGCCAGCAGCTTCGGAACAGACCACAATGAGCAGTTCTTC	CASSFGTDHNEQFF
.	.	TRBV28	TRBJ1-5	TGTGCCAGCAGTAGGGGCGATAGCAATCAGCCCCAGCATTTT	CASSRGDSNQPQHF
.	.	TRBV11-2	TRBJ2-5	TGTGCCAGCACCCCAACATCCCAAGAGACCCAGTACTTC	CASTPTSQETQYF
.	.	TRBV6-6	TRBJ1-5	TGTGCCAGCAGTTTGGGGGCCAATCAGCCCCAGCATTTT	CASSLGANQPQHF
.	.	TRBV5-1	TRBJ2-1	TGCGCCAGCAGCCCGGACTTAAGCTCCTACAATGAGCAGTTCTTC	CASSPDLSSYNEQFF
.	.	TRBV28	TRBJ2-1	TGTGCCAGCAGCCCAGCGGCTAATGAGCAGTTCTTC	CASSPAANEQFF
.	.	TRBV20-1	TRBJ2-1	TGCAGTGTAGGGGGTCGGAATGAGCAGTTCTTC	CSVGGRNEQFF
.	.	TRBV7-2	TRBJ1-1	TGTGCCAGCAGCTTAAACAGGAACACTGAAGCTTTCTTT	CASSLNRNTEAFF
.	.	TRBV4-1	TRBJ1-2	TGCGCCAGCAGCCAAGTTTATCCAGATTACCTCTATGGCTACACCTTC	CASSQVYPDYLYGYTF
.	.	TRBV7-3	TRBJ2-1	TGTGCCAGCAGCTCGGTAGCACCAAGTGAGCAGTTCTTC	CASSSVAPSEQFF
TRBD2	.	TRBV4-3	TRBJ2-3	TGCGCCAGCAGCCAGCGGGGGGATACGCAGTATTTT	CASSQRGDTQYF
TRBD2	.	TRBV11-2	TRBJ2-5	TGTGCCAGCAGCTTGTTGGGACTACAAGAGACCCAGTACTTC	CASSLLGLQETQYF
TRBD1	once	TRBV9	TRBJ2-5	TGTGCCAGCAGCACCCCCTCAGGGGGAGAGGAGACCCAGTACTTC	CASSTPSGGEETQYF
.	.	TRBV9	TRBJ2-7	TGTGCCAGCAGCGTAGAGGCTAGCGCTACCTACGAGCAGTACTTC	CASSVEASATYEQYF
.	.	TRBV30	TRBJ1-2	TGTGCCTGGAGTTCGGGGAGTGGCTATGGCTACACCTTC	CAWSSGSGYGYTF
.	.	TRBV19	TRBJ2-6	TGTGCCAGTAGTATAGCAGGGTCTGGGGCCAACGTCCTGACTTTC	CASSIAGSGANVLTF
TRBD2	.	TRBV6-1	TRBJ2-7	TGTGCCAGCAGTGGGACTAGCGGGGTGCAGTACTTC	CASSGTSGVQYF
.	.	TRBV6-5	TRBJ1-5	TGTGCCAGCAGTTTCGGGTGGCATAGCAATCAGCCCCAGCATTTT	CASSFGWHSNQPQHF
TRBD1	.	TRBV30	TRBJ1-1	TGTGCCTGGAGTCAAAAATTTCAGACAGGGGGGAAAACTGAAGCTTTCTTT	CAWSQKFQTGGKTEAFF
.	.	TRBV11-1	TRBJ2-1	TGTGCCAGCAGCTTAGCACTCGTGGGTAGCGGATTCAATGAGCAGTTCTTC	CASSLALVGSGFNEQFF
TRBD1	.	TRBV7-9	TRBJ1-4	TGTGCCAGCAGCTTGGGACAGGGGAATGAAAAACTGTTTTTT	CASSLGQGNEKLFF
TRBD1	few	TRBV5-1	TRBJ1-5	TGCGCCAGCAGCTTAACAGGGGTCAATCAGCCCCAGCATTTT	CASSLTGVNQPQHF
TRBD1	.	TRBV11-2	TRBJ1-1	TGTGCCAGCAGCCTAGGGACAGCTGAAGCTTTCTTT	CASSLGTAEAFF
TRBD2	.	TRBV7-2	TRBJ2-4	TGTGCCAGCAGCTTAGGGCTAGCGGGAGGTATCATTCAGTACTTC	CASSLGLAGGIIQYF
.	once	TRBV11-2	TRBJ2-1	TGTGCCAGCAGCGGGCACGGGAAGGTTGAGCAGTTCTTC	CASSGHGKVEQFF
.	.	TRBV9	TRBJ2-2	TGTGCCAGCAGCGTAGGACACTTCGCGAACACCGGGGAGCTGTTTTTT	CASSVGHFANTGELFF